Listed here are 7 T cell receptor beta chains from one sample, sequenced in a study of graft-versus-host responses after intestinal transplantation. The authors combined roughly 200,000 CFSE-labeled responder cells with roughly 200,000 irradiated, violet-dye-labeled stimulator cells in plates. Sequencing used immunoSEQ multiplex PCR; TCRdb keeps in-frame clones, though not all of them. The sample includes around 21,000 clones, 33% of them seen just once. The starting material was alloreactive CD8+ T cells from a mixed lymphocyte reaction culture, obtained before intestinal transplant. Sample subset: CFSE-low proliferating T cells sorted from roughly 6-day pre-transplant mixed lymphocyte reaction (GvH or HvG direction). These receptors all come from a human patient who received an intestinal transplant.

This clone was detected only a few times. The J gene is TRBJ1-1, the V gene TRBV29-1; no clear D. CDR1 is SQVTM, CDR2 ANQGSEA, per germline. This CDR3 has 9 amino acids. V lost 7 bases and J lost 8, with 8 bases in between. The CDR3 sequence: CSAGPEAFF. CDR3 sequence (DNA): TGCAGCGCTGGGCCAGAAGCTTTCTTT.

This clone qualifies as medium-sized. The chain carries TRBV7-6 and TRBJ1-1, with D possibly being TRBD1 (5 bases). The CDR3 loop spans 15 amino acids. V dropped 6 bases and J dropped 6 bases, with 20 bases sitting between them. Germline lookup yields CDR1 SGHVS and CDR2 FNYEAQ. Here the CDR3 DNA reads TGTGCCAGCAGTTCGATCGTGAAGGGACCTCCTGAAGCTTTCTTT. It is translated as CASSSIVKGPPEAFF.

This clone has more than one count but fewer than ten. The chain links TRBV7-9 to TRBJ2-4; D possibly corresponds to TRBD2 (6 bases). Germline lookup yields CDR1 SEHNR and CDR2 FQNEAQ (reference sequence). The ends were cut back, 5 bases at V and 9 bases at J, with 20 bases in the middle. This CDR3 contains 15 residues. The DNA for the CDR3 is TGTGCCAGCAGCCCGGGACTTTTTGGGGTAACCATTCAGTACTTC. Translation: CASSPGLFGVTIQYF.

The chain recombines TRBV4-1 with TRBJ2-3, with D possibly matching TRBD2 (5 bases). The CDR3 runs 16 residues. The V end was cut by 1 base, the J end by 3 bases, with 14 bases between. Germline V gene sequence: CDR1 MGHRA, CDR2 YSYEKL. The CDR3 loop reads CASSQGVGVGTDTQYF. The CDR3 coding sequence is TGCGCCAGCAGCCAAGGGGTGGGAGTGGGAACAGATACGCAGTATTTT.

J is TRBJ2-3 and V is TRBV7-6, with 11 bases identical to TRBD2. V gave up 5 bases and J gave up 11 bases; unmatched junction bases: 6. CDR1 is SGHVS, CDR2 FNYEAQ, per germline. This CDR3 region has 13 residues. The CDR3 DNA reads TGTGCCAGCAGCACCCACCTAGCGGGGGGGCAGTATTTT. Its translation is CASSTHLAGGQYF.

This clone was observed a few times. The V and J genes are TRBV5-4 and TRBJ2-1; 8 nucleotides match TRBD1. The CDR3 is 14 residues long. The germline CDR1 and CDR2 sequences are SGHNT and YYREEE (reference sequence). V lost 3 bases, J lost 5 bases, and 4 bases stayed unmatched. In DNA, the CDR3 is TGTGCCAGCAGCTGGGGACAGGCCCACAATGAGCAGTTCTTC. Its translation: CASSWGQAHNEQFF.

As regards this clone: Other DNA sequences within the sample encode an identical CDR3. The chain uses TRBV19 and TRBJ2-7; 9 bases match TRBD1. V gave up 6 bases and J gave up 2 bases; unmatched junction bases: 5. The germline CDR1 and CDR2 sequences are LNHDA and SQIVND (reference sequence). This CDR3 has 14 residues. The CDR3 nucleotides read TGTGCCAGTAGCCCAGGACAGGGGCCCTACGAGCAGTACTTC. Its protein product is CASSPGQGPYEQYF.